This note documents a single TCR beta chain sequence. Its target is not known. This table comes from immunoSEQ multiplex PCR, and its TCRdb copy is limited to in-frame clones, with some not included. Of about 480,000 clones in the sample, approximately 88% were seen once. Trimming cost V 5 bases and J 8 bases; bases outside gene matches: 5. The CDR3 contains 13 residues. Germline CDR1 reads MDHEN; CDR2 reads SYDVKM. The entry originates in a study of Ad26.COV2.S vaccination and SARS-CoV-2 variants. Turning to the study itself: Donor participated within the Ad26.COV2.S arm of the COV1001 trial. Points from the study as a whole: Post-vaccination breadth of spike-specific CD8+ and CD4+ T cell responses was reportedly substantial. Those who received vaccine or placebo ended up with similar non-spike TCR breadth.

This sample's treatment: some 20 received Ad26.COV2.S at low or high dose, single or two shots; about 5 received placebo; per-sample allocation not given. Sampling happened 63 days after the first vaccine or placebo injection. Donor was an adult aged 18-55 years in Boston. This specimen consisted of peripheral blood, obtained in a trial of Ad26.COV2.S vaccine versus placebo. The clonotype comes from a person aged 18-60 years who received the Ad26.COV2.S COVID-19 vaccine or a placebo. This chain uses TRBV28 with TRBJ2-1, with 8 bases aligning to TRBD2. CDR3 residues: CASSLGLADEQFF. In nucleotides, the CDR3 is TGTGCCAGCAGTCTCGGACTAGCCGATGAGCAGTTCTTC.